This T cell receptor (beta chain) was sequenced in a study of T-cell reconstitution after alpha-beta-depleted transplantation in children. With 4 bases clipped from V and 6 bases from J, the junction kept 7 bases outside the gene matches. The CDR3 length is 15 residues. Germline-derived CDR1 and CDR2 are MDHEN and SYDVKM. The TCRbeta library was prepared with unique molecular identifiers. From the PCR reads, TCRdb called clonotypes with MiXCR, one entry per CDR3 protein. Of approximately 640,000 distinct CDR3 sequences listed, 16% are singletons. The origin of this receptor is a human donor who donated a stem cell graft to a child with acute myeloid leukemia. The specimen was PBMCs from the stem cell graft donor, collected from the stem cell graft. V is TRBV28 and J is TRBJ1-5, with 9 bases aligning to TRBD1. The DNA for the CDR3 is TGTGCCAGCAGTTCCACAGGGGGCGCGGCTCAGCCCCAGCATTTT. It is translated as CASSSTGGAAQPQHF.